One sample yielded the 18 T cell receptor beta chains listed below, sequenced in a study of T cell responses to AZD1222 COVID-19 vaccine. Assay: immunoSEQ multiplex PCR; the TCRdb copy retains only in-frame clones and omits some. The profile shows approximately 70,000 clones, approximately 80% of them singletons. The source was peripheral blood, collected on day 0 of AZD1222 vaccination. Source of these receptors: an adult in good health.

The gene calls are TRBV3-1 (or the pseudogene TRBV3-2) and TRBJ1-2, with 8 bases that match TRBD1. The CDR3 runs 13 residues. Germline CDR1 LGHDT, CDR2 YNNKEL (reference sequence). V lost 5 bases and J lost 6; bases outside the gene matches: 5. As DNA, the CDR3 is TGTGCCAGCAGCGTACGACAGGGGCATGGCTACACCTTC. It encodes CASSVRQGHGYTF.

The chain employs TRBV5-4 and TRBJ1-1; perhaps TRBD1 as D (6 bases). Trimming shortened V by 4 bases and J by 3 bases, and 16 bases separated the two germline ends. This CDR3 comprises 15 residues. Germline V CDR1 and CDR2: SGHNT, YYREEE (reference sequence). The CDR3 is CASSQLTGGYTEAFF. The CDR3 coding sequence is TGTGCCAGCAGCCAACTGACAGGTGGGTACACTGAAGCTTTCTTT.

This clone was seen a single time. The chain is built from TRBV7-9 and TRBJ1-1, with D possibly matching TRBD1 (5 bases). Germline V gene sequence: CDR1 SEHNR, CDR2 FQNEAQ (reference sequence). Trimming removed 3 bases at V and 1 base at J, with 9 bases between. This CDR3 contains 14 residues. The CDR3 sequence: CASSFHDRNTEAFF. CDR3 in DNA: TGTGCCAGCAGCTTCCACGACAGGAACACTGAAGCTTTCTTT.

V usage is TRBV14 and J usage is TRBJ2-7; D is ambiguous. The CDR3 consists of 14 residues. With 0 bases removed from V and 9 bases from J, the gap between germline ends came to 15 bases. Germline V CDR1 and CDR2: SGHDN, FVKESK. Here the CDR3 reads CASSQDELAVGQYF. For the CDR3, the DNA is TGTGCCAGCAGCCAAGATGAGTTGGCGGTTGGGCAGTACTTC. Variable domain in full (rest from reference TRBV14 and TRBJ2-7): EAGVTQFPSHSVIEKGQTVTLRCDPISGHDNLYWYRRVMGKEIKFLLHFVKESKQDESGMPNNRFLAERTGGTYSTLKVQPAELEDSGVYFCASSQDELAVGQYFGPGTRLTVT.

The chain links TRBV7-2 to TRBJ1-6, with 9 positions matching TRBD1. V was pared by 6 bases and J by 7 bases, with 4 bases of the junction left unmatched. The CDR3 runs to 14 residues. Per germline, CDR1 SGHTA and CDR2 FQGNSA. Here the CDR3 reads CASRSDRGNSPLHF. The CDR3 DNA follows: TGTGCCAGCAGATCGGACAGGGGAAATTCACCCCTCCACTTT.

V is TRBV5-1 and J is TRBJ2-5; 12 bases line up with TRBD2. V lost 4 bases and J lost 0; bases outside the gene matches: 1. Germline CDR1 SGHRS, CDR2 YFSETQ. The CDR3 spans 15 residues. CDR3 protein: CASSRTSGDQETQYF. Here the CDR3 DNA reads TGCGCCAGCAGCAGGACTAGCGGGGACCAAGAGACCCAGTACTTC.

The rearrangement joins TRBV6-5 to TRBJ2-2, with 7 bases lining up with TRBD2. Per germline, CDR1 MNHEY and CDR2 SVGAGI. With 6 bases clipped from V and 5 bases from J, the junction kept 6 bases outside the gene matches. This CDR3 region has 14 residues. CDR3 DNA sequence: TGTGCCAGCAGCCAAGGGACTAATACCGGGGAGCTGTTTTTT. This sequence encodes CASSQGTNTGELFF.

The chain joins TRBV5-1 to TRBJ2-7; 7 bases fit TRBD1. The CDR3 contains 15 residues. V was clipped by 4 bases and J by 0 bases; unmatched bases: 7. Germline-derived CDR1 and CDR2 are SGHRS and YFSETQ. The CDR3 DNA follows: TGCGCCAGCAGCCCGAGACAGGGAAGCTCCTACGAGCAGTACTTC. Translated, it gives CASSPRQGSSYEQYF.

CDR3 region: CASSYRGRRDTEAFF. The DNA of the CDR3 is TGTGCCAGCAGTTACAGGGGAAGAAGGGACACTGAAGCTTTCTTT. The chain uses TRBV6-5 and TRBJ1-1; perhaps TRBD1 as D (5 bases). CDR3 length equals 15 residues. V gave up 2 bases and J gave up 3 bases, with 13 bases separating them. The germline V gene has CDR1 MNHEY and CDR2 SVGAGI.

In regard to this clone: The same CDR3 is also encoded by other DNA sequences in this sample. V usage is TRBV7-2 and J usage is TRBJ1-1; no definite D call. Trimming removed 0 bases from V and 4 bases from J, with 6 bases in between. CDR3 size: 13 residues. Germline CDR1 SGHTA, CDR2 FQGNSA. The CDR3: CASSLARGTEAFF. The CDR3 DNA is TGTGCCAGCAGCTTAGCTCGGGGCACTGAAGCTTTCTTT.

The chain recombines TRBV27 with TRBJ1-2; 9 bases fit TRBD1. Losses at the gene ends were 2 bases for V and 7 bases for J; bases not matched to a gene: 11. Germline V gene lookup returns CDR1 MNHEY and CDR2 SMNVEV (reference sequence). The CDR3 covers 16 residues. The CDR3 DNA is TGTGCCAGCAGTTTAGAATCCGGGACAGGGCTCCCTGGCTACACCTTC. It codes for CASSLESGTGLPGYTF.

The rearrangement uses TRBV19 and TRBJ2-7; D remains ambiguous. The CDR3 runs to 13 residues. Deletions cut 3 bases from V and 2 bases from J, with 8 bases between. Germline CDR1 LNHDA, CDR2 SQIVND (reference sequence). The CDR3 nucleotides read TGTGCCAGTAGTATCCCAAATACCTACGAGCAGTACTTC. This gives the protein CASSIPNTYEQYF.

This chain links TRBV5-1 with TRBJ2-7, with a possible D match to TRBD1 (5 bases). Germline-derived CDR1 and CDR2 are SGHRS and YFSETQ. The CDR3 has 13 amino acids. Trimming pared 0 bases from V and 5 bases from J, leaving 9 bases between. The CDR3 DNA follows: TGCGCCAGCAGCTTGGCAGGGTTCCACGAGCAGTACTTC. As protein: CASSLAGFHEQYF.

The V gene is TRBV19, the J gene TRBJ1-5; 7 positions match TRBD1. Germline CDR1 is LNHDA and CDR2 is SQIVND (reference sequence). CDR3 size: 11 residues. CDR3 sequence reads: CGTGRNQPQHF. The CDR3, as DNA: TGTGGGACAGGACGGAATCAGCCCCAGCATTTT.

This clone was detected only a few times. This chain joins TRBV7-2 and TRBJ2-7; D tentatively fits TRBD1 or TRBD2 (5 bases each). The CDR3 totals 14 residues. CDR1 SGHTA and CDR2 FQGNSA come from the germline V gene. The ends were cut back, 8 bases at V and 2 bases at J, with 16 bases in the middle. CDR3 residues: CASDLGWGTYEQYF. The CDR3 DNA is TGTGCCAGCGATCTAGGATGGGGGACCTACGAGCAGTACTTC.

The CDR3 here is CASSPQGIPSYNSPLHF. CDR3 in DNA: TGTGCCAGCAGCCCCCAGGGTATTCCCTCCTATAATTCACCCCTCCACTTT. The J gene is TRBJ1-6, the V gene TRBV9, with D possibly matching TRBD1 (5 bases). This CDR3 is built from 17 residues. The ends were cut back, 4 bases at V and 0 bases at J, with 14 bases in the middle. CDR1 and CDR2 from the germline V gene are SGDLS and YYNGEE.

In this sample, this clone turned up a few times. The chain is built from TRBV5-1 and TRBJ1-2; D is undetermined. The germline gives CDR1 SGHRS, CDR2 YFSETQ. Trimming took off 2 bases at V and 7 bases at J, with 18 bases between the two ends. The CDR3 is 15 amino acids. The CDR3 is CASSFTEAVGGGYTF. CDR3 nucleotides: TGCGCCAGCAGCTTCACCGAAGCGGTAGGAGGTGGCTACACCTTC.

The chain employs TRBV30 and TRBJ1-6; perhaps TRBD1 as D (6 bases). Germline CDR1 reads GTSNPN; CDR2 reads SVGIG (reference sequence). This CDR3 has 14 amino acids. With 4 bases removed from V and 11 bases from J, the gap between germline ends came to 18 bases. Written as DNA, the CDR3 is TGTGCCTGGAACGGGGCAGGGGCAGGGACACCCCTCCACTTT. Its translation: CAWNGAGAGTPLHF.